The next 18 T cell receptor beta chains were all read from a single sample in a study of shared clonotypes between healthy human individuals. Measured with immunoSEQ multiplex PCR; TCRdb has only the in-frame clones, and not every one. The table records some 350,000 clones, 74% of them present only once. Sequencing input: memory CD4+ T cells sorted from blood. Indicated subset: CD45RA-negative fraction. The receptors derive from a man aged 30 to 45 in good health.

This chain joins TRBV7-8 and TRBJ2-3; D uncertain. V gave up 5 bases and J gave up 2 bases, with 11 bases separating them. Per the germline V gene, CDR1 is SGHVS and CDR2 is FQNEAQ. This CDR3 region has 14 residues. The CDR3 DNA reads TGTGCCAGCAGCCCCTGGACCGCCACAGATACGCAGTATTTT. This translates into CASSPWTATDTQYF.

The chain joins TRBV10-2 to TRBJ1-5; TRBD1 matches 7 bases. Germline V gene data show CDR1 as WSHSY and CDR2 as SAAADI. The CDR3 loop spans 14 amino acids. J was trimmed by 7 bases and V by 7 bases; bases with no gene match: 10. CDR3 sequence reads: CASTKNTGEQPQHF. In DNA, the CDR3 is TGCGCCAGCACTAAAAACACAGGGGAGCAGCCCCAGCATTTT.

For the CDR3, the DNA is TGTGCCAGCAGCCAAGATGACCTCCTTACGCAGTATTTT. This sequence encodes CASSQDDLLTQYF. J is TRBJ2-3 and V is TRBV14, with D unresolved. Trimming stripped 0 bases from V and 8 bases from J, with 9 bases between. CDR1 SGHDN and CDR2 FVKESK come from the germline V gene. This CDR3 contains 13 residues.

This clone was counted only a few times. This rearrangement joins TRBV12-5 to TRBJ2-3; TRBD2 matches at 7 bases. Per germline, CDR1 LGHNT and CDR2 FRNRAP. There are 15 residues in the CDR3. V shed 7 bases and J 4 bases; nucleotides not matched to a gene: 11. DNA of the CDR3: TGTGCTAGTGCCTCCATTGGACTAGGGGCAGATACGCAGTATTTT. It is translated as CASASIGLGADTQYF.

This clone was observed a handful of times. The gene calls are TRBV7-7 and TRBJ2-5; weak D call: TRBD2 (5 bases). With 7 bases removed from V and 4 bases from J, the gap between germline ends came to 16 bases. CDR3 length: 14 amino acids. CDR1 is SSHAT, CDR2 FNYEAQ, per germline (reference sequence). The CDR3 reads CASTPFGVGETQYF. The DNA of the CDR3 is TGTGCCAGCACCCCCTTCGGGGTAGGAGAGACCCAGTACTTC.

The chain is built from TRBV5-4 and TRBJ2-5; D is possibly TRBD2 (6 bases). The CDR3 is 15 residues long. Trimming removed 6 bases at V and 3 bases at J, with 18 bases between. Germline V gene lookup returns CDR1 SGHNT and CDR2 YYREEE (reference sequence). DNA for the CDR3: TGTGCCAGCACCATAGGGGCGGGGACGAAAGAGACCCAGTACTTC. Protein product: CASTIGAGTKETQYF.

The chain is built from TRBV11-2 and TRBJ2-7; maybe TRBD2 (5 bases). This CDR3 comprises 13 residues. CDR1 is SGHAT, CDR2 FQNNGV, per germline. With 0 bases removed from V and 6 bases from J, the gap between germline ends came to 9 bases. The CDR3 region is CASSLEPGTEQYF. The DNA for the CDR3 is TGTGCCAGCAGCTTAGAGCCGGGAACCGAGCAGTACTTC.

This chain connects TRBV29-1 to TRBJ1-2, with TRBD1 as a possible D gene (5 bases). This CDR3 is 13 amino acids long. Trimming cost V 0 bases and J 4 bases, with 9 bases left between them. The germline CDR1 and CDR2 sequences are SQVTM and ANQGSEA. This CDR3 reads CSVEEVGTYGYTF. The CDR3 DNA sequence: TGCAGCGTTGAAGAGGTAGGGACCTATGGCTACACCTTC.

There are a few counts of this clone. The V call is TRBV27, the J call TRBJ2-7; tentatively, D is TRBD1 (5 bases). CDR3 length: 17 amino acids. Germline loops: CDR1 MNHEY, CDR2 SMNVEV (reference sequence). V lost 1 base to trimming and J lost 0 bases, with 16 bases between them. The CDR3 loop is CASSLLGSGASSYEQYF. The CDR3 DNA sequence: TGTGCCAGCAGTTTATTGGGCAGTGGGGCCTCCTCCTACGAGCAGTACTTC.

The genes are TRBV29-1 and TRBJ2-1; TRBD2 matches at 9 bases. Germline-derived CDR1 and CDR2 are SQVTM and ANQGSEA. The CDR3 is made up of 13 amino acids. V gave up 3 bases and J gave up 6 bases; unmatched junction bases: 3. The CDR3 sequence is CSVDAGGVNEQFF. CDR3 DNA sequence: TGCAGCGTTGACGCGGGGGGGGTCAATGAGCAGTTCTTC.

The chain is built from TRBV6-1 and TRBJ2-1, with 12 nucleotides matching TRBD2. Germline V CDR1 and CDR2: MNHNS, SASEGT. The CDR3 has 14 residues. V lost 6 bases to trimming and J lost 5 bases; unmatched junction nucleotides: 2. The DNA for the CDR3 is TGTGCCAGCAGACGACTAGCGGGGGACAATGAGCAGTTCTTC. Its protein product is CASRRLAGDNEQFF.

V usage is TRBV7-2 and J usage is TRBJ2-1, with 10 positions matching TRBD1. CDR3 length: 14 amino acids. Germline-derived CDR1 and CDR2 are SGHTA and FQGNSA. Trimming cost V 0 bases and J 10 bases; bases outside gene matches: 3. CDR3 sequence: CASSLATGGLEQFF. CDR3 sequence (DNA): TGTGCCAGCAGCTTAGCGACAGGGGGCCTAGAGCAGTTCTTC. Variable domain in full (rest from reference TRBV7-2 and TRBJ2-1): GAGVSQSPSNKVTEKGKDVELRCDPISGHTALYWYRQSLGQGLEFLIYFQGNSAPDKSGLPSDRFSAERTGGSVSTLTIQRTQQEDSAVYLCASSLATGGLEQFFGPGTRLTVL.

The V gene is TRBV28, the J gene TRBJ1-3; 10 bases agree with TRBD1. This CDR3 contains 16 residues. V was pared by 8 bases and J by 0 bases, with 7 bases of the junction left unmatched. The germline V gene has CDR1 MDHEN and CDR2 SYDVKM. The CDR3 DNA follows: TGTGCCAGCCGACCGGGACAGGGGCGCTCTGGAAACACCATATATTTT. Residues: CASRPGQGRSGNTIYF. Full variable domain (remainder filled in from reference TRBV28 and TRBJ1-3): DVKVTQSSRYLVKRTGEKVFLECVQDMDHENMFWYRQDPGLGLRLIYFSYDVKMKEKGDIPEGYSVSREKKERFSLILESASTNQTSMYLCASRPGQGRSGNTIYFGEGSWLTVV.

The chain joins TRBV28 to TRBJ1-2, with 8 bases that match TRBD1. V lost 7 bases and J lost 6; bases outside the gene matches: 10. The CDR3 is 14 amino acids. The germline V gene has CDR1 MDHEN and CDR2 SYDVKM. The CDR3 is CASTYPGQGNGYTF. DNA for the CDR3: TGTGCCAGCACCTACCCCGGACAGGGAAATGGCTACACCTTC.

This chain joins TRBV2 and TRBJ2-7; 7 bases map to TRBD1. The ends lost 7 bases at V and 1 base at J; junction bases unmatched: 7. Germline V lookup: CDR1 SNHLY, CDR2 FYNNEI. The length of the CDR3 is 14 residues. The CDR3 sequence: CASKSTGSSYEQYF. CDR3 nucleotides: TGTGCCAGCAAATCGACAGGGTCGTCCTACGAGCAGTACTTC. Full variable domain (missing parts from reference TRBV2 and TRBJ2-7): EPEVTQTPSHQVTQMGQEVILRCVPISNHLYFYWYRQILGQKVEFLVSFYNNEISEKSEIFDDQFSVERPDGSNFTLKIRSTKLEDSAMYFCASKSTGSSYEQYFGPGTRLTVT.

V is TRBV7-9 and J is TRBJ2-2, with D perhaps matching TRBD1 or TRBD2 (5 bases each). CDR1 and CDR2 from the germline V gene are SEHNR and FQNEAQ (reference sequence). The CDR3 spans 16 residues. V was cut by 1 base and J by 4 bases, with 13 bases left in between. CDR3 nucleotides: TGTGCCAGCAGCTTAGTATCGTGGGGACCCACCGGGGAGCTGTTTTTT. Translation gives CASSLVSWGPTGELFF.

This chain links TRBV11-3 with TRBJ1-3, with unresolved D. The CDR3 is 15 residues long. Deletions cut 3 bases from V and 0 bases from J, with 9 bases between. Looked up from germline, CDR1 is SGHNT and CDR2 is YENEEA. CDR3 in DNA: TGTGCCAGCAGCTTGGGTCCCAACTCTGGAAACACCATATATTTT. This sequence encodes CASSLGPNSGNTIYF.

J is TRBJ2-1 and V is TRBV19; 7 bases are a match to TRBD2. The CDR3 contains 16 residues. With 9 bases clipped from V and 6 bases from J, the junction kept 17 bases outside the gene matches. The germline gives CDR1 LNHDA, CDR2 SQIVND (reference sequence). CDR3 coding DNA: TGTGCCAGCGGGGCCTACGGGGGTAGCGGGTTCAATGAGCAGTTCTTC. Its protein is CASGAYGGSGFNEQFF. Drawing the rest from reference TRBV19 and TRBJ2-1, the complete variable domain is DGGITQSPKYLFRKEGQNVTLSCEQNLNHDAMYWYRQDPGQGLRLIYYSQIVNDFQKGDIAEGYSVSREKKESFPLTVTSAQKNPTAFYLCASGAYGGSGFNEQFFGPGTRLTVL.